Listed here are 21 T cell receptor beta chains from one sample, sequenced in a study of Graves' ophthalmopathy and Graves' hyperthyroidism. The TCR beta CDR3 regions underwent amplification from RNA transcripts. An initial RT-PCR round employing HTBI primers preceded a second-round multiplex PCR. TCRdb re-analysed the multiplex PCR reads in MiXCR, keeping a single row per CDR3 protein. In the table there are some 400,000 distinct CDR3 sequences, 15% to 20% of which are singletons. The sequencing input was peripheral blood. These receptors originate from a woman aged 18-29 years with Graves' ophthalmopathy.

This clonotype was seen many times. The gene calls are TRBV6-2 or TRBV6-3 and TRBJ1-6, with D maybe TRBD1 (5 bases). CDR1 and CDR2 (germline): MNHEY, SVGEGT. Trimming took 6 bases from V and 3 from J, leaving 9 bases between them. The CDR3 loop spans 14 amino acids. The CDR3 coding sequence is TGTGCCAGCAGGACAGCGCACTATAATTCACCCCTCCACTTT. Its translation: CASRTAHYNSPLHF.

This clonotype was counted at least ten times. CDR3 sequence (DNA): TGTGCCAGCGTTTCCGCGGGAATGAAAGAGACCCAGTACTTC. The encoded protein is CASVSAGMKETQYF. The chain employs TRBV2 and TRBJ2-5; a possible D gene is TRBD2 (6 bases). The CDR3 spans 14 residues. Trimming removed 8 bases at V and 3 bases at J, with 16 bases between. The V gene's germline CDR1 is SNHLY and CDR2 FYNNEI.

There are many counts of this clonotype. This sequence joins TRBV6-5 and TRBJ1-3; D not resolved. The CDR3 is 17 residues long. Trimming took 2 bases from V and 1 from J, leaving 15 bases between them. Germline CDR1 is MNHEY and CDR2 is SVGAGI. CDR3 sequence: CASSYDGDALSGNTIYF. Here the CDR3 DNA reads TGTGCCAGCAGTTACGATGGAGACGCCCTGTCTGGAAACACCATATATTTT.

The chain combines TRBV5-1 with TRBJ2-5, with TRBD2 identical over 9 bases. The J segment lost 5 bases and the V segment lost 4 bases, leaving 15 bases of the junction unmatched. This CDR3 comprises 17 residues. Looked up from germline, CDR1 is SGHRS and CDR2 is YFSETQ. The CDR3 loop reads CASSGRLAGLRGETQYF. In nucleotides, the CDR3 is TGCGCCAGCAGCGGCCGGCTAGCGGGACTTAGAGGGGAGACCCAGTACTTC.

At least ten counts were recorded for this clonotype. The CDR3 spells CASTPGPNSPLHF. The CDR3 DNA is TGTGCCAGTACCCCAGGCCCTAATTCACCCCTCCACTTT. The rearrangement links TRBV28 to TRBJ1-6, with D unresolved. This CDR3 is built from 13 residues. Germline loops: CDR1 MDHEN, CDR2 SYDVKM. The germline V and J ends were trimmed by 9 bases and 6 bases, with 12 bases remaining between them.

The rearrangement links TRBV12-3 or TRBV12-4 to TRBJ1-1, with D unresolved. The CDR3 totals 13 residues. Trimming removed 3 bases from V and 6 bases from J, with 11 bases in between. The CDR3 here is CASSFDGESEAFF. Here the CDR3 DNA reads TGTGCCAGCAGTTTCGACGGCGAATCTGAAGCTTTCTTT.

Many counts were recorded for this clonotype. This chain connects TRBV20-1 to TRBJ2-7; D not certain. The CDR3 runs to 12 residues. The germline CDR1 and CDR2 sequences are DFQATT and SNEGSKA (reference sequence). Between the trimmed V and J ends, which lost 2 bases and 6 bases, there was a span of 11 bases. This CDR3 reads CSARSTVGEQYF. In nucleotides, the CDR3 is TGCAGTGCTAGATCGACCGTGGGCGAGCAGTACTTC.

This clonotype was detected many times. CDR3 nucleotide sequence: TGTGCCAGCAGTGGGCCCCCCGCAGGAGCCGCCTCCGGGGAGCTGTTTTTT. It specifies CASSGPPAGAASGELFF. J is TRBJ2-2 and V is TRBV6-1; the D is unclear. Trimming took off 4 bases at V and 6 bases at J, with 21 bases between the two ends. CDR3 size: 17 residues. Germline assignment: CDR1 MNHNS and CDR2 SASEGT.

This clonotype was recorded many times. This chain links TRBV6-1 with TRBJ2-7, with 10 bases lining up with TRBD1. Germline V lookup: CDR1 MNHNS, CDR2 SASEGT. The CDR3 sequence is 14 residues long. The V gene end was trimmed by 5 bases and the J gene end by 3 bases; junction bases not matched to a gene: 4. CDR3 nucleotides: TGTGCCAGCAGTCGGGACAGGGGCGACTACGAGCAGTACTTC. This gives the protein CASSRDRGDYEQYF.

This clonotype was counted many times. The rearrangement uses TRBV10-3 and TRBJ2-7; TRBD2 matches at 10 bases. There are 16 residues in the CDR3. Germline values: CDR1 ENHRY, CDR2 SYGVKD. V shed 0 bases and J 7 bases; nucleotides not matched to a gene: 9. CDR3 amino acids: CAISESRTSGGGEQYF. The CDR3 DNA is TGTGCCATCAGTGAGTCGCGGACTAGCGGCGGAGGGGAGCAGTACTTC.

Many counts were recorded for this clonotype. Being one base from a much bigger clone, this may be a read error. This chain joins TRBV6-2 or TRBV6-3 and TRBJ1-1; no clear D. Deletions cut 11 bases from V and 3 bases from J, with 16 bases between. Looked up from germline, CDR1 is MNHEY and CDR2 is SVGEGT. This CDR3 is 13 amino acids long. CDR3 nucleotides: TGTGCCGGCCGGTGGCAGTGGTACACTGAAGCTTTCTTT. Protein product: CAGRWQWYTEAFF.

At least ten counts were recorded for this clonotype. V usage is TRBV7-8 and J usage is TRBJ2-7; 9 nucleotides match TRBD1. The V gene's germline CDR1 is SGHVS and CDR2 FQNEAQ. V gave up 1 base and J gave up 0 bases; unmatched junction bases: 1. This CDR3 region has 15 residues. The DNA for the CDR3 is TGTGCCAGCAGCTTAGGGACAGGGGCCTCCTACGAGCAGTACTTC. This encodes CASSLGTGASYEQYF.

This clonotype was counted a few times. The gene calls are TRBV30 and TRBJ2-2; unclear D gene. Germline V lookup: CDR1 GTSNPN, CDR2 SVGIG (reference sequence). The CDR3 has 10 residues. The ends were cut back, 1 base at V and 8 bases at J, with 2 bases in the middle. Here the CDR3 DNA reads TGTGCCTGGAGTGCGGGGGAGCTGTTTTTT. Translating it yields CAWSAGELFF.

The table lists this clonotype with many counts. The chain uses TRBV30 and TRBJ2-7, with 7 bases fitting TRBD2. The CDR3 is 13 residues long. V lost 3 bases and J lost 4; bases outside the gene matches: 6. Germline assignment: CDR1 GTSNPN and CDR2 SVGIG (reference sequence). CDR3 in amino acids: CAWSTMGGYEQYF. The CDR3 DNA reads TGTGCCTGGAGCACCATGGGAGGGTACGAGCAGTACTTC. Filled out from reference TRBV30 and TRBJ2-7, the complete variable domain reads SQTIHQWPATLVQPVGSPLSLECTVEGTSNPNLYWYRQAAGRGLQLLFYSVGIGQISSEVPQNLSASRPQDRQFILSSKKLLLSDSGFYLCAWSTMGGYEQYFGPGTRLTVT.

This clonotype appeared once. The chain has TRBV6-2 or TRBV6-3 and TRBJ1-2, with a tentative D call TRBD1 (5 bases). The V end lost 6 bases, the J end lost 6 bases, and 14 bases lay between the germline ends. The V gene's germline CDR1 is MNHEY and CDR2 SVGEGT. CDR3 size: 13 residues. CDR3 sequence reads: CASRGGTQDGYTF. The DNA for the CDR3 is TGTGCCAGCAGGGGCGGGACTCAGGATGGCTACACCTTC.

This clonotype was seen many times. The chain links TRBV15 to TRBJ2-6; the D is unclear. The CDR3 spans 13 residues. The V gene lost 6 bases and the J gene lost 0 bases, with 3 bases spanning the gap. The germline V gene encodes CDR1 LNHNV and CDR2 YYDKDF (reference sequence). As DNA, the CDR3 is TGTGCCACCAGGGACTCTGGGGCCAACGTCCTGACTTTC. This codes for CATRDSGANVLTF.

This clonotype has ten or more counts. This sequence joins TRBV6-2 or TRBV6-3 and TRBJ2-2; no definite D call. Trimming left V 4 bases short and J 0 bases short, with 9 bases between. Germline V CDR1 and CDR2: MNHEY, SVGEGT. This CDR3 has 15 residues. The CDR3 sequence is CASSFLASNTGELFF. The CDR3 nucleotides read TGTGCCAGCAGTTTTTTAGCTTCGAACACCGGGGAGCTGTTTTTT.

This clonotype was found many times. The chain recombines TRBV11-2 with TRBJ1-5, with D possibly matching TRBD1 (6 bases). V lost 1 base and J lost 10, with 20 bases in between. Germline assignment: CDR1 SGHAT and CDR2 FQNNGV. CDR3 length equals 16 residues. The CDR3 loop is CASSLVGRGRGGPQHF. The CDR3 DNA sequence: TGTGCCAGCAGCTTAGTCGGACGGGGGAGGGGGGGCCCCCAGCATTTT.

In this sample, this clonotype turned up many times. V usage is TRBV6-2 or TRBV6-3 and J usage is TRBJ2-5, with D tentatively TRBD1 (6 bases). Germline V lookup: CDR1 MNHEY, CDR2 SVGEGT. The CDR3 extends over 11 amino acids. Between the trimmed V and J ends, which lost 5 bases and 7 bases, there was a span of 8 bases. This chain's CDR3 is CASSQGGTQYF. As DNA, the CDR3 is TGTGCCAGCAGTCAAGGGGGGACCCAGTACTTC.

This chain uses TRBV5-1 with TRBJ2-7, with 12 bases fitting TRBD2. CDR1 SGHRS and CDR2 YFSETQ come from the germline V gene. V was clipped by 4 bases and J by 2 bases; unmatched bases: 13. The CDR3 runs to 18 residues. CDR3 nucleotides: TGCGCCAGCAGCCCCGGGACTAGCGGGTTCTCCCTTCCCTACGAGCAGTACTTC. This gives the protein CASSPGTSGFSLPYEQYF.

This clonotype has ten or more counts. CDR3 amino acids: CASSDISTGPHEQYF. The DNA of the CDR3 is TGTGCCAGCAGTGACATATCGACAGGGCCCCACGAGCAGTACTTC. The genes are TRBV6-1 and TRBJ2-7; 7 nucleotides agree with TRBD1. The CDR3 sequence is 15 residues long. With 3 bases clipped from V and 5 bases from J, the junction kept 10 bases outside the gene matches. The germline V gene encodes CDR1 MNHNS and CDR2 SASEGT.